The rows below give T cell receptor beta chains drawn from one sample of a study of stem cell transplantation in POMP-related autoinflammatory disease. The protocol was immunoSEQ multiplex PCR, while the TCRdb copy is restricted to in-frame clones and leaves out a portion. In the table there are 30,000 or so clones, approximately 86% of which are singletons. Sequences were derived from CD4+ T cells from PBMCs, sampled before stem cell transplantation. These receptors were taken from a human donor with POMP-related autoinflammation and immune dysregulation (PRAID). The CDR3 runs from the conserved cysteine through the conserved F or W. Each record gives: J gene, clone size, V gene, D gene, CDR3 DNA, CDR3 protein. The D gene is left open where the match is weak. The listing skips clone size in some rows; elsewhere it reads once, few, many or a size class.

>TRBJ2-1|NA|TRBV7-8|TRBD2
TGTGCCAGCAGCTTAGGAATAGCGGGAGTTGAGCAGTTCTTC
CASSLGIAGVEQFF
>TRBJ2-2|NA|TRBV5-5|NA
TGTGCCAGCGGGAAGACGGGATCGACGAACACCGGGGAGCTGTTTTTT
CASGKTGSTNTGELFF
>TRBJ2-6|NA|TRBV6-6|TRBD2
TGTGCCAGCAGCGCACGGGGGGCTGGGGCCAACGTCCTGACTTTC
CASSARGAGANVLTF
>TRBJ1-1|few|TRBV6-6|NA
TGTGCCAGCAGTTCACACAGGGTGGGCACTGAAGCTTTCTTT
CASSSHRVGTEAFF
>TRBJ2-7|once|TRBV4-2|TRBD1
TGTGCCAGCAGCCGTCGGGACAGGGACTACGAGCAGTACTTC
CASSRRDRDYEQYF
>TRBJ2-4|NA|TRBV6-6|NA
TGTGCCAGCAATGAACAGGGAACCATTCAGTACTTC
CASNEQGTIQYF
>TRBJ2-5|NA|TRBV20-1|NA
TGCAGTGCTCCCCGAGCGGAGACCCAGTACTTC
CSAPRAETQYF
>TRBJ2-3|NA|TRBV5-4|TRBD1
TGTGCCAGCAGCTTGGATAGGGGGCCCACAGATACGCAGTATTTT
CASSLDRGPTDTQYF
>TRBJ1-4|once|TRBV2|NA
TGTGCCAGCAATCAGGCAGAAAAACTGTTTTTT
CASNQAEKLFF
>TRBJ2-3|NA|TRBV5-1|TRBD1
TGCGCCAGCAGCTTGGGGGACAGGGCTTCAGATACGCAGTATTTT
CASSLGDRASDTQYF
>TRBJ2-7|NA|TRBV25-1|NA
TGTGCCAGCAGTGATAGTAACACTATTTACGAGCAGTACTTC
CASSDSNTIYEQYF
>TRBJ2-5|NA|TRBV7-7|TRBD1
TGTGCCAGCAGCTTAGGGGGACAGGGCCTAGGAGAGACCCAGTACTTC
CASSLGGQGLGETQYF
>TRBJ1-1|NA|TRBV5-1|TRBD1
TGCGCCAGCAGCCCCGGGACAGGGGCCACTGAAGCTTTCTTT
CASSPGTGATEAFF
>TRBJ2-5|NA|TRBV4-2|TRBD2
TGTGCCAGCAGCCCCGAGGGACTAGCGGGAGAGACCCAGTACTTC
CASSPEGLAGETQYF
>TRBJ2-7|NA|TRBV5-4|TRBD2
TGTGCCAGCAGCTCCCCGACAATAGCGGGTCGAAGCTCCTACGAGCAGTACTTC
CASSSPTIAGRSSYEQYF
>TRBJ1-3|once|TRBV6-1|TRBD1
TGTGCCAGCAGTGATGACAGGGCATTCTCTGGAAACACCATATATTTT
CASSDDRAFSGNTIYF
>TRBJ2-7|NA|TRBV7-9|TRBD1
TGTGCCAGCAGCCTGACAGGGGGCTACGAGCAGTACTTC
CASSLTGGYEQYF
>TRBJ2-7|NA|TRBV4-2|NA
TGTGCCAGCAGCCAAGTGGGACGTTCCCGCTACCCCCCTGTAATTGAGCAGTACTTC
CASSQVGRSRYPPVIEQYF
>TRBJ2-7|NA|TRBV21-1|NA
TGTGCCAGCCGGGCCTACGAGCAGTACTTC
CASRAYEQYF
>TRBJ2-3|NA|TRBV7-9|NA
TGTGCCAGCAGCTCAGTATGGGGCAGCACAGATACGCAGTATTTT
CASSSVWGSTDTQYF
>TRBJ2-2|once|TRBV5-1|TRBD2
TGCGCCAGCAGCGTCGGGGGGGCCGGAACCGGGGAGCTGTTTTTT
CASSVGGAGTGELFF
>TRBJ2-1|NA|TRBV6-6|TRBD2
TGTGCCAGCAGCCCCGGACTAGCGGGAGTGAATGAGCAGTTCTTC
CASSPGLAGVNEQFF
>TRBJ1-5|NA|TRBV5-6|TRBD1
TGTGCCAGCAGCCGGACAGGGGGTGATCAGCCCCAGCATTTT
CASSRTGGDQPQHF
>TRBJ1-2|NA|TRBV5-1|NA
TGCGCCAGCAGCTTGGGGCTTGGGACGGGGAACTATGGCTACACCTTC
CASSLGLGTGNYGYTF
>TRBJ2-4|NA|TRBV19|TRBD2
TGCCCGAGGGGAGGGCCTATGGCCAAAAACATTCAGTACTTC
CPRGGPMAKNIQYF
>TRBJ2-7|NA|TRBV29-1|TRBD1
TGCAGCGTTCTCCCCGGGACAGGGGGCAACGAGCAGTACTTC
CSVLPGTGGNEQYF
>TRBJ2-1|NA|TRBV6-1|TRBD2
TGTGCCAGCAGTGAGTGGGGCGGGGGGACGTACAATGAGCAGTTCTTC
CASSEWGGGTYNEQFF
>TRBJ2-7|once|TRBV7-8|TRBD1
TGTGCCAGCAGCTCCTCAGGGGGCTCCTACGAGCAGTACTTC
CASSSSGGSYEQYF
>TRBJ2-6|NA|TRBV7-9|TRBD2
TGTGCCAGCAGCTTAGGGGAGGGACCGGGGGTCTCTGGGGCCAACGTCCTGACTTTC
CASSLGEGPGVSGANVLTF
>TRBJ2-5|NA|TRBV5-6|NA
TGTGCCAGCAGCTCCCAGCGCCAAGAGACCCAGTACTTC
CASSSQRQETQYF
>TRBJ2-2|NA|TRBV19|TRBD1
TGTGCCAGTAGTATGGAACTCGCCCCCGGGACAGGGGGCTACACCGGGGAGCTGTTTTTT
CASSMELAPGTGGYTGELFF
>TRBJ2-6|NA|TRBV19|NA
TGTGCCCTAACCATAGTTCCCCAGGGGTCTGGGGCCAACGTCCTGACTTTC
CALTIVPQGSGANVLTF
>TRBJ1-1|NA|TRBV19|NA
TGTGCCAGTAGTCGACAGCCTTTGAACACTGAAGCTTTCTTT
CASSRQPLNTEAFF
>TRBJ2-1|NA|TRBV18|NA
TGTGCCAGCTCCTCCGTAGCGAGGGGCAATGAGCAGTTCTTC
CASSSVARGNEQFF
>TRBJ2-3|NA|TRBV9|NA
TGTGCCAGCAGCCTCTCCCCCACAGATACGCAGTATTTT
CASSLSPTDTQYF
>TRBJ2-3|NA|TRBV19|NA
TGTGCCAGTAGTAACAGAGTCCCAGTCAGCACAGATACGCAGTATTTT
CASSNRVPVSTDTQYF
>TRBJ2-3|NA|TRBV5-1|TRBD2
TGCGCCAGCAGCTTGGCCAGCGGGGAGTTCACAGATACGCAGTATTTT
CASSLASGEFTDTQYF
>TRBJ2-5|NA|TRBV5-4|NA
TGTGCCAGCAGCTTGGATTCTGTGACCCAGTACTTC
CASSLDSVTQYF
>TRBJ2-7|NA|TRBV11-2|TRBD1
TGTGCCAGCAGTTATACAGGGGGCCCTTACGAGCAGTACTTC
CASSYTGGPYEQYF
>TRBJ2-5|NA|TRBV4-2|NA
TGTGCCAGCAGCCAAAATCTAGCTCAAGAGACCCAGTACTTC
CASSQNLAQETQYF
>TRBJ1-6|NA|TRBV9|NA
TGTGCCAGCAGCGTAGGCTCCCATAATTCACCCCTCCACTTT
CASSVGSHNSPLHF
>TRBJ1-2|NA|TRBV4-2|NA
TGTGCCAGCAGCATCGGGTTATTGGTCTATGGCTACACCTTC
CASSIGLLVYGYTF
>TRBJ1-4|few|TRBV29-1|TRBD1
TGCAGCGCACAGGGGGCTAACGAAAAACTGTTTTTT
CSAQGANEKLFF
>TRBJ2-7|NA|TRBV10-3|NA
TGTGCCATCAGTGAGTCCCGGGGACCTTACGAGCAGTACTTC
CAISESRGPYEQYF
>TRBJ2-5|NA|TRBV5-1|NA
TGCGCCAGCAGCTTGGAGGACAATCGGGAGACCCAGTACTTC
CASSLEDNRETQYF
>TRBJ2-6|NA|TRBV19|NA
TGTGCCAGTAGTACCAGGACAGTCTACTTTGGGGGGGCCAACGTCCTGACTTTC
CASSTRTVYFGGANVLTF
>TRBJ2-7|NA|TRBV6-1|NA
TGTGCCAGCACTAGCAGCAGTTCCTACGAGCAGTACTTC
CASTSSSSYEQYF
>TRBJ2-7|once|TRBV27|NA
TGTGCCAGCAGTTTAGCCCCCGGGGGCTCCTACGAGCAGTACTTC
CASSLAPGGSYEQYF
>TRBJ2-5|NA|TRBV10-3|NA
TGTGCCATCAGTGAATATGGGAGCGAGACCCAGTACTTC
CAISEYGSETQYF
>TRBJ1-1|NA|TRBV6-6|NA
TGTGCCAGCAGCAAAACGGGTGAAGCTTTCTTT
CASSKTGEAFF
>TRBJ2-5|NA|TRBV10-3|NA
TGTGCCATCAGTGAGTCAGGTGCGGGCCTACCAGAGACCCAGTACTTC
CAISESGAGLPETQYF
>TRBJ2-1|NA|TRBV27|TRBD1
TGTGCCAGCACCCCGGGACAGCGACACTCCAATGAGCAGTTCTTC
CASTPGQRHSNEQFF
>TRBJ2-1|NA|TRBV5-5|NA
TGTGCCAGCAGCTCGCTGGGGAATGAGCAGTTCTTC
CASSSLGNEQFF
>TRBJ1-5|once|TRBV5-1|NA
TGCGCCAGCAGTGGAGGGAACAATCAGCCCCAGCATTTT
CASSGGNNQPQHF
>TRBJ2-6|NA|TRBV5-1|TRBD1
TGCGCCAGCAGCTTGACAGGGGGCGCAAGGGCTGGGGCCAACGTCCTGACTTTC
CASSLTGGARAGANVLTF
>TRBJ2-5|NA|TRBV7-9|NA
TGTGCCAGCAGCTCCAGCTGGGGGGAGACCCAGTACTTC
CASSSSWGETQYF
>TRBJ1-5|NA|TRBV29-1|NA
TGCAGCGTTGTGTGGGAGAGCAATCAGCCCCAGCATTTT
CSVVWESNQPQHF
>TRBJ2-6|NA|TRBV6-1|NA
TGTGCCAGCAGTCTTTGGGCTGGGGCCAACGTCCTGACTTTC
CASSLWAGANVLTF